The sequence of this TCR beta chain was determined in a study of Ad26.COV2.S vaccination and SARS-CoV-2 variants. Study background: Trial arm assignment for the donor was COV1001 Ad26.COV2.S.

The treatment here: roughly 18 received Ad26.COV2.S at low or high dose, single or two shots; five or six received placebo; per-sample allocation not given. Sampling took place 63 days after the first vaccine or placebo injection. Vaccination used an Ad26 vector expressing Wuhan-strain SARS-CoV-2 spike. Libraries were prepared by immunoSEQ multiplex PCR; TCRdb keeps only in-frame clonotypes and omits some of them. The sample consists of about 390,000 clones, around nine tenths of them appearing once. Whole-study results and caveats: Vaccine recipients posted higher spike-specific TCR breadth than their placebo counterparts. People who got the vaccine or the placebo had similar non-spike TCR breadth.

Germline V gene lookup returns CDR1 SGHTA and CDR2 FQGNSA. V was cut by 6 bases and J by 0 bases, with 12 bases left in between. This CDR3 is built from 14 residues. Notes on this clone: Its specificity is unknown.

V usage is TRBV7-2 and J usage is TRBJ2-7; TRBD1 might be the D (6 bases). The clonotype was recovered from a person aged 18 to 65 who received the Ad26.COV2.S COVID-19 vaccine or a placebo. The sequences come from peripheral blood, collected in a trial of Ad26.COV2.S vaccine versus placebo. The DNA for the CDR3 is TGTGCCAGCAGTGAACGACAGGCCTCCTACGAGCAGTACTTC. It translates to CASSERQASYEQYF.